This T cell receptor beta chain was captured by sequencing in a study of blood T cell repertoires in COVID-19. TCRdb's table, derived via immunoSEQ multiplex PCR, lists solely in-frame clones and lacks some. The sample contains 300,000 to 450,000 clones, 70% to 90% of which appear only once. This clone was detected only once. Participants came from some 26 US areas, aged roughly 18 to 89 years. The CDR3 is 15 residues long. V shed 3 bases and J shed 6 bases, with 14 bases lying between them. The germline CDR1 and CDR2 sequences are SGHAT and FQNNGV. The source material was PBMCs or T cells enriched from blood (not recorded which). This clonotype originated in a woman aged 18-29 years who had recovered from COVID-19. This chain connects TRBV11-2 to TRBJ1-4, with TRBD1 as a possible D gene (5 bases). The CDR3 loop reads CASSLAGVWDEKLFF. For the CDR3, the DNA is TGTGCCAGCAGCTTGGCGGGGGTTTGGGATGAAAAACTGTTTTTT.